This T cell receptor (beta chain) was captured by sequencing in a study of radiation and T cells in renal cell carcinoma. A remark on this clone: Its antigen is undetermined.

Time point: baseline pretreatment blood. Documented treatment: 15 Gy SBRT to primary tumor, nephrectomy 4 weeks later. Blood was sampled at baseline, 2 weeks and 4 weeks after SBRT. Clear cell pathology was present in this patient's renal cell carcinoma. Clones were read by immunoSEQ multiplex PCR, and TCRdb kept only the in-frame ones, dropping some. This table has roughly 120,000 clones, around 84% appearing once. Overall study results and limits: From baseline, blood top tumor clonotypes peaked at 2 weeks post-radiation.

Trimming cost V 6 bases and J 8 bases; bases outside gene matches: 15. From germline, CDR1 is SQVTM and CDR2 ANQGSEA. The CDR3 has 15 amino acids. The genes are TRBV29-1 and TRBJ2-1, with 8 positions matching TRBD1. The sequenced sample was blood, obtained from a patient whose treatment included radiotherapy and nephrectomy. The sequence was obtained from a woman aged 55-75 years with renal cell carcinoma. The DNA for the CDR3 is TGCAGCGTATGGCCGGGACAGGAGTCCCGGGATGAGCAGTTCTTC. Protein product: CSVWPGQESRDEQFF.